This entry lists 2 T cell receptor beta chains sequenced from one sample in a study of blood T cell repertoires in COVID-19. Produced via immunoSEQ multiplex PCR; TCRdb's table is partial and in-frame only. The sample consists of 150,000 to 200,000 clones, 90% of them appearing once. The sequenced material came from peripheral blood. These receptors came from a man aged 55 to 70 with active or convalescent COVID-19.

The V gene is TRBV23-1, the J gene TRBJ1-6; D may be TRBD1 (5 bases). TRBV23-1 is marked as an open reading frame, function uncertain. This CDR3 is built from 17 residues. The V and J ends lost 1 base and 8 bases respectively, with 18 bases between them. The DNA of the CDR3 is TGCGCCAGCAGTCAATTAGGGTCTATCGGGGGAGATTCACCCCTCCACTTT. Translation: CASSQLGSIGGDSPLHF.

The chain combines TRBV18 with TRBJ2-3, with a tentative D call TRBD1 (5 bases). Trimming took off 1 base at V and 1 base at J, with 12 bases between the two ends. The CDR3 is made up of 16 amino acids. Germline V lookup: CDR1 KGHSH, CDR2 LQKENI. CDR3 region: CASSPRQTLGTDTQYF. CDR3 nucleotides: TGTGCCAGCTCACCACGACAGACTCTAGGCACAGATACGCAGTATTTT.